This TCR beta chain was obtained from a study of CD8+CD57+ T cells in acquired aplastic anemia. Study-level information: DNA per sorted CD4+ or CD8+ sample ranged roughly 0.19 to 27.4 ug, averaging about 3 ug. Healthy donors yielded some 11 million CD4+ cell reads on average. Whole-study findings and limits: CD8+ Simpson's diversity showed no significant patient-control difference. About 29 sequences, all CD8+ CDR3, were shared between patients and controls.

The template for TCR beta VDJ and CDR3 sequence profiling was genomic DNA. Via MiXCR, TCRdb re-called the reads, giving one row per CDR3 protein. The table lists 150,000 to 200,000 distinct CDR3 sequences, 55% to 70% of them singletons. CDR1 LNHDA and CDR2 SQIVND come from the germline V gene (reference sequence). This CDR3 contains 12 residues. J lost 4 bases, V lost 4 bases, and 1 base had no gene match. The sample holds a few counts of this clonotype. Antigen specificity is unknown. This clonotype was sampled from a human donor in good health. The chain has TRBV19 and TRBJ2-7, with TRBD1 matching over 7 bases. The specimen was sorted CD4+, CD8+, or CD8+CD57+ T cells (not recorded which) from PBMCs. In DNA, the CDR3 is TGTGCCAGTAGTAGACAGGGTTACGAGCAGTACTTC. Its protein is CASSRQGYEQYF.